What follows describes a single T cell receptor beta chain. CDR3 length: 14 residues. Trimming removed 6 bases from V and 9 bases from J; junction bases left unmatched: 14. The germline CDR1 and CDR2 sequences are SNHLY and FYNNEI. The data belong to a study of blood T cell repertoires in COVID-19. Whole-study context: The analysed material was cDNA or gDNA that came from T cells, B-cell-depleted T cells, or PBMCs.

The authors' processing: For nucleated cells, counts were estimated from reference gene primer amplification. Generated by immunoSEQ multiplex PCR, the TCRdb table keeps only in-frame clones and is missing some. V, J and clone size were drawn from that table, and D and trimming were deduced from the DNA. The sample includes about 86,000 clones, roughly 84% of them seen just once. The sequencing input was peripheral blood. The V and J genes are TRBV2 and TRBJ2-7, with TRBD2 identical over 7 bases. The TCR originated in a woman older than 75 with active or convalescent COVID-19. CDR3: CASRRLADLVGQYF. The CDR3 DNA sequence: TGTGCCAGCAGGCGACTAGCCGATCTGGTGGGGCAGTACTTC.